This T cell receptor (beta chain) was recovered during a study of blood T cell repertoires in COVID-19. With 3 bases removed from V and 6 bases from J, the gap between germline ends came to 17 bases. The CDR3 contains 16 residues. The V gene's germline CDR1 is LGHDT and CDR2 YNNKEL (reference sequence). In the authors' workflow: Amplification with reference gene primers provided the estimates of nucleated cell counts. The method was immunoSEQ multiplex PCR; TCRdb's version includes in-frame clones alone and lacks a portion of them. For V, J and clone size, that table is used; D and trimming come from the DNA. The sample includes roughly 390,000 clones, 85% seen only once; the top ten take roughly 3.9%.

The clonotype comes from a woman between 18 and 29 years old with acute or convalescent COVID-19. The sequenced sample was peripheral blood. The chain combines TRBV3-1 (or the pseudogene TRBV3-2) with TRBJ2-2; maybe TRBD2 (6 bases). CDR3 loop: CASSQNGGSIAGELFF. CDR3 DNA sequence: TGTGCCAGCAGCCAGAATGGGGGGAGTATCGCCGGGGAGCTGTTTTTT.